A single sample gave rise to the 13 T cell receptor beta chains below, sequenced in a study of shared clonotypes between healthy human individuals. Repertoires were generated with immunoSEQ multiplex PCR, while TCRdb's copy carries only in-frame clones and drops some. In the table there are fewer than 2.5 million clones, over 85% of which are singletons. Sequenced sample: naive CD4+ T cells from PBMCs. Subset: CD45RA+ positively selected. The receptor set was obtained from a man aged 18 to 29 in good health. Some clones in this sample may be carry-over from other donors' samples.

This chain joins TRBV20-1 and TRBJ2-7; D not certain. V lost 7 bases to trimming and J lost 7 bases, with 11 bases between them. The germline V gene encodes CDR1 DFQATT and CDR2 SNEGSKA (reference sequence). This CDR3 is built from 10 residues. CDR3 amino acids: CSVPDREQYF. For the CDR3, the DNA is TGCAGTGTTCCAGATCGGGAGCAGTACTTC.

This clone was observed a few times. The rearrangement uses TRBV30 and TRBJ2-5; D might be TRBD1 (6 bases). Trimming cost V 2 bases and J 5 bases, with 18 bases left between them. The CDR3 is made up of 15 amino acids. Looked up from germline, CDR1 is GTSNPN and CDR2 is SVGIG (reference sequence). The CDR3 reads CAWSLNPGAGETQYF. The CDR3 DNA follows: TGTGCCTGGAGTTTAAATCCAGGGGCTGGCGAGACCCAGTACTTC.

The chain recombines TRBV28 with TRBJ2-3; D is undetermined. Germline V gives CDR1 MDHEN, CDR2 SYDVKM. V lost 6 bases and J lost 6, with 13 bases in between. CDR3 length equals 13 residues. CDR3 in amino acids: CASSPPHGDTQYF. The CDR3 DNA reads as TGTGCCAGCAGCCCCCCCCACGGCGATACGCAGTATTTT.

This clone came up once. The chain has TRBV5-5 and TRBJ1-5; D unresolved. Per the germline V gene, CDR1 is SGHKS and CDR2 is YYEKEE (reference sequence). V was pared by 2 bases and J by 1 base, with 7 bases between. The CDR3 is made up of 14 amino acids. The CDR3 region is CASSLRMSNQPQHF. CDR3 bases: TGTGCCAGCAGCTTACGGATGAGCAATCAGCCCCAGCATTTT. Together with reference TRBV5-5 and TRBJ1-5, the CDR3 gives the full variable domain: DAGVTQSPTHLIKTRGQQVTLRCSPISGHKSVSWYQQVLGQGPQFIFQYYEKEERGRGNFPDRFSARQFPNYSSELNVNALLLGDSALYLCASSLRMSNQPQHFGDGTRLSIL.

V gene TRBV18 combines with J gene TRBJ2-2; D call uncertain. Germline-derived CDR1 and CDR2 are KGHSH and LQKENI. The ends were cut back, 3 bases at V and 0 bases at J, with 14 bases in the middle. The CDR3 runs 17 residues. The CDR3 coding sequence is TGTGCCAGCTCACCGGTTAACTTCCTGACGAACACCGGGGAGCTGTTTTTT. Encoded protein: CASSPVNFLTNTGELFF.

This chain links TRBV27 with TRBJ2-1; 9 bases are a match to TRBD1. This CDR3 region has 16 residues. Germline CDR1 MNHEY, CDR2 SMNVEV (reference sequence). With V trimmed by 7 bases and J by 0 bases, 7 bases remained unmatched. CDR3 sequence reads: CASNRQGGTSYNEQFF. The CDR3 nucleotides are TGTGCCAGCAACAGACAGGGGGGCACCTCCTACAATGAGCAGTTCTTC.

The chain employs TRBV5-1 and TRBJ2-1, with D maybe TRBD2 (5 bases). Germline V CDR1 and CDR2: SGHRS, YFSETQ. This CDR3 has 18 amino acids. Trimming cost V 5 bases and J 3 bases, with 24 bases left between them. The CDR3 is CASRPFPLRLTNYNEQFF. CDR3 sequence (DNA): TGCGCCAGCAGGCCCTTTCCGCTACGACTAACCAACTACAATGAGCAGTTCTTC.

CDR3 in amino acids: CATSSGGGSGYTF. CDR3 in DNA: TGTGCCACCAGCAGTGGAGGGGGCTCTGGCTACACCTTC. The chain uses TRBV15 and TRBJ1-2, with TRBD1 matching over 7 bases. The CDR3 extends over 13 amino acids. Per germline, CDR1 LNHNV and CDR2 YYDKDF (reference sequence). V trimming: 3 bases; J trimming: 7 bases; junction bases outside the gene matches: 5.

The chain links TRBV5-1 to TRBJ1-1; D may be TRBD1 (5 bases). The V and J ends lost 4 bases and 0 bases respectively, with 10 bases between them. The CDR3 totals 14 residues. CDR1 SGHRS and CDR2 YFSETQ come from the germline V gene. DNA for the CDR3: TGCGCCAGCAGCCCTATGGGGGTGAACACTGAAGCTTTCTTT. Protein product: CASSPMGVNTEAFF.

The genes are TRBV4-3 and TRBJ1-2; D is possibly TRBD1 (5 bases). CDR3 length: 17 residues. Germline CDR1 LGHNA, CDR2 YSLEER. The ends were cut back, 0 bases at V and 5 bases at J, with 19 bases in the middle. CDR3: CASSQDWQGPLPYGYTF. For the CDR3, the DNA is TGCGCCAGCAGCCAAGATTGGCAGGGCCCTCTCCCTTATGGCTACACCTTC.

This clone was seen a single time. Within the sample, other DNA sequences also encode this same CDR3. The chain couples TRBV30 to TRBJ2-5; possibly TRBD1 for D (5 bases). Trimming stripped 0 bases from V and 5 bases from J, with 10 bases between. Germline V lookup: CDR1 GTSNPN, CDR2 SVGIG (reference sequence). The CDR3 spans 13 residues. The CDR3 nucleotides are TGTGCCTGGAGTGTATTGTCAGGGGAGACCCAGTACTTC. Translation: CAWSVLSGETQYF. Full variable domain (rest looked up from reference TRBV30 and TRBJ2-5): SQTIHQWPATLVQPVGSPLSLECTVEGTSNPNLYWYRQAAGRGLQLLFYSVGIGQISSEVPQNLSASRPQDRQFILSSKKLLLSDSGFYLCAWSVLSGETQYFGPGTRLLVL.

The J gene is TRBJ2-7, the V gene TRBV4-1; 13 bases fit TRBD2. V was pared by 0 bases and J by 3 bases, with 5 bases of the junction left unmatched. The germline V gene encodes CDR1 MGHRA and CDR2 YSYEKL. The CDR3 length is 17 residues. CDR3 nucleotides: TGCGCCAGCAGCCAAGAAAGGGGACTAGCGGGATACTACGAGCAGTACTTC. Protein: CASSQERGLAGYYEQYF.

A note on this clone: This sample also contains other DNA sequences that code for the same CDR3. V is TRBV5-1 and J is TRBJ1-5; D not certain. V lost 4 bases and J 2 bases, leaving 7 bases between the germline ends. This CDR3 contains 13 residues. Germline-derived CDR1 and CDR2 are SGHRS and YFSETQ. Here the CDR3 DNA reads TGCGCCAGCAGCCCGGAGGGCAATCAGCCCCAGCATTTT. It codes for CASSPEGNQPQHF.